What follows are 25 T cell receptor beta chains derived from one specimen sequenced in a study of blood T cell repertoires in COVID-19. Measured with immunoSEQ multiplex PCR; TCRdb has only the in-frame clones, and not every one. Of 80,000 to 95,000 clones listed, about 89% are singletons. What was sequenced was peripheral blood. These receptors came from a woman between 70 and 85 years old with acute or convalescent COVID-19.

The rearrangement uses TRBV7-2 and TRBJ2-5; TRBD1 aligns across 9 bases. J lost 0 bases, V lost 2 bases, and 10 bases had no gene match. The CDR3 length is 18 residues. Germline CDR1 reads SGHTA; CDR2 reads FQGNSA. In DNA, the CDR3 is TGTGCCAGCAGCTTATCCAATTGGGGGACAGGGTACCAAGAGACCCAGTACTTC. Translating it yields CASSLSNWGTGYQETQYF.

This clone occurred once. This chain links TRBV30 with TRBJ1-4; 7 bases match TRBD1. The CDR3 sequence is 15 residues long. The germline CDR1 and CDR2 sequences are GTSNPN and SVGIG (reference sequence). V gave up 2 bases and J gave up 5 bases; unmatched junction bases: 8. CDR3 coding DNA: TGTGCCTGGAGTCCTCTAGGGACAGTGAATGAAAAACTGTTTTTT. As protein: CAWSPLGTVNEKLFF.

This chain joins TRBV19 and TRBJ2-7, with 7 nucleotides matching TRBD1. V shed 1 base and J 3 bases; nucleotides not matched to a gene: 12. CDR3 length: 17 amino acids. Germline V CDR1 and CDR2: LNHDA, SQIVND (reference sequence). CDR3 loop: CASSIVPGDSRVYEQYF. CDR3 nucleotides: TGTGCCAGTAGTATAGTTCCCGGGGACAGCCGGGTCTACGAGCAGTACTTC.

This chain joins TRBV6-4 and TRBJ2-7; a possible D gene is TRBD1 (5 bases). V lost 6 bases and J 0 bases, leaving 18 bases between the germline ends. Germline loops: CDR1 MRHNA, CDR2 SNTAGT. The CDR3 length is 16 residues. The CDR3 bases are TGTGCCAGCAGCCGATCCAAACAGGAAAGCTCCTACGAGCAGTACTTC. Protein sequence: CASSRSKQESSYEQYF.

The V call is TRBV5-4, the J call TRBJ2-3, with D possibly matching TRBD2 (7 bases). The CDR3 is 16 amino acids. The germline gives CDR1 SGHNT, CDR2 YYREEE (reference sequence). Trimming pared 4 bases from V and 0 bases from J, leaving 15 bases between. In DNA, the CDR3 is TGTGCCAGCAGCCCGGGGGGCGGGGTAAGCACAGATACGCAGTATTTT. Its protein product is CASSPGGGVSTDTQYF.

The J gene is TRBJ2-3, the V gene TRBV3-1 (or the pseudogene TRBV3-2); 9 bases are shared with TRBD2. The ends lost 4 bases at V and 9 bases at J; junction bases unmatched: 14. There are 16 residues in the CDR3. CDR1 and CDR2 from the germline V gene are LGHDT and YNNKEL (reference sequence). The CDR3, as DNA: TGTGCCAGCAGCCCCCTGGGAGCGGGGGGCTGGGGCACGCAGTATTTT. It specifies CASSPLGAGGWGTQYF.

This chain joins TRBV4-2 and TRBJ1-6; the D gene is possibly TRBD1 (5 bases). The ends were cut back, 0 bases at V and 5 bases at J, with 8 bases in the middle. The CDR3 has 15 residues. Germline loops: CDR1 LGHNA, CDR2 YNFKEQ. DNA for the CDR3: TGTGCCAGCAGCCAAGAGGGGGGAAATAATTCACCCCTCCACTTT. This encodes CASSQEGGNNSPLHF.

CDR3 in amino acids: CASRQDSNTGELFF. The CDR3 DNA follows: TGTGCCAGCAGGCAGGACTCGAACACCGGGGAGCTGTTTTTT. This chain uses TRBV5-4 with TRBJ2-2; a weak D match, TRBD2 (5 bases). Germline V gene lookup returns CDR1 SGHNT and CDR2 YYREEE (reference sequence). This CDR3 has 14 amino acids. V lost 5 bases, J lost 0 bases, and 8 bases lay in between.

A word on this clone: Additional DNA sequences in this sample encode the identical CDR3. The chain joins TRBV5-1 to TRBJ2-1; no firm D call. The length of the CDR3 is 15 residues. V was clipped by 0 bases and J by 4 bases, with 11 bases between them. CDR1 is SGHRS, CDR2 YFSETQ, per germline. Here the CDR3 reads CASSLVAGSYNEQFF. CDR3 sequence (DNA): TGCGCCAGCAGCTTGGTTGCAGGCTCTTACAATGAGCAGTTCTTC.

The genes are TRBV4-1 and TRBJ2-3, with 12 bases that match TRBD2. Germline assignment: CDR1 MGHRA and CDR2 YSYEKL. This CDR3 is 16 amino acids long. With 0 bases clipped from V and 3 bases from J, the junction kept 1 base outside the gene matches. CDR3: CASSQETSGRTDTQYF. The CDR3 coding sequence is TGCGCCAGCAGCCAAGAGACTAGCGGGAGAACAGATACGCAGTATTTT.

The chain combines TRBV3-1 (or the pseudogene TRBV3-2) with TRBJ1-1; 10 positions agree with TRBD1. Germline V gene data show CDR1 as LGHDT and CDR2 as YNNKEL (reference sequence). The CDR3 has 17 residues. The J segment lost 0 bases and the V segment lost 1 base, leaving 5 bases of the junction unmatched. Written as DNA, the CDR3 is TGTGCCAGCAGCCAAGGCGACAGGGGGCGAATGAACACTGAAGCTTTCTTT. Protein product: CASSQGDRGRMNTEAFF.

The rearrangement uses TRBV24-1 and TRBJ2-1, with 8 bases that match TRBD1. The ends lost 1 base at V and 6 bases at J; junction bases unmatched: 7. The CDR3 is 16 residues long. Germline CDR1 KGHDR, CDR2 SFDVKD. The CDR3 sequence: CATSDFRDRGRNEQFF. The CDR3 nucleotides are TGTGCCACCAGTGATTTTCGCGACAGGGGTCGCAATGAGCAGTTCTTC.

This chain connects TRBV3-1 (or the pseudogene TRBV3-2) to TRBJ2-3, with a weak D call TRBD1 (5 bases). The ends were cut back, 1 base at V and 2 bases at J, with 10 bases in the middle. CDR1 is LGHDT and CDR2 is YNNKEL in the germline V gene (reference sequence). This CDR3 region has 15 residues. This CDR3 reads CASSQVGHYTDTQYF. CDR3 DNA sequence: TGTGCCAGCAGCCAAGTCGGACATTACACAGATACGCAGTATTTT.

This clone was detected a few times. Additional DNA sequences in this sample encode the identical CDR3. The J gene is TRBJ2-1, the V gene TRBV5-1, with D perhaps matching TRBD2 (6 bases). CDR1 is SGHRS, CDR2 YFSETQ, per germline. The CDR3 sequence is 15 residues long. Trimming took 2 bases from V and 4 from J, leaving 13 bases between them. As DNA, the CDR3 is TGCGCCAGCAGCTTTCAAGCGGGCCAGTACAATGAGCAGTTCTTC. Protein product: CASSFQAGQYNEQFF.

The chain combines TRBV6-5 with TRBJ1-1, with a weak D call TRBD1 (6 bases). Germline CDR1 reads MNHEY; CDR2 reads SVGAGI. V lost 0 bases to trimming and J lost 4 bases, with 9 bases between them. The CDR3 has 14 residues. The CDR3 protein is CASSYSGGATEAFF. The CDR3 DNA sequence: TGTGCCAGCAGTTACTCCGGGGGGGCCACTGAAGCTTTCTTT.

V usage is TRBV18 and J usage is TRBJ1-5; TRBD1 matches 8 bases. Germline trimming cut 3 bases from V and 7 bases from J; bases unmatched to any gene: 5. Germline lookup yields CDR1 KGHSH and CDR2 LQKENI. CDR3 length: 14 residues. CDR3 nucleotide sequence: TGTGCCAGCTCACCCCGGACAGGGAGGCAGCCCCAGCATTTT. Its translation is CASSPRTGRQPQHF.

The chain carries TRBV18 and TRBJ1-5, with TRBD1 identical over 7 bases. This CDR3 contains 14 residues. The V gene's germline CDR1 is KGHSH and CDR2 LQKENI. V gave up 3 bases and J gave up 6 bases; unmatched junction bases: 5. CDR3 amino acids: CASSPGTDRQPQHF. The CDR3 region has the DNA TGTGCCAGCTCACCCGGGACAGATCGTCAGCCCCAGCATTTT.

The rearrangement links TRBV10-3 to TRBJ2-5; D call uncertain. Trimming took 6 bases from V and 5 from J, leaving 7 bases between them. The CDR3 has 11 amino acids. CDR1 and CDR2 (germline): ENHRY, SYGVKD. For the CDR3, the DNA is TGTGCCATCAGCGCTACGGAGACCCAGTACTTC. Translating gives CAISATETQYF.

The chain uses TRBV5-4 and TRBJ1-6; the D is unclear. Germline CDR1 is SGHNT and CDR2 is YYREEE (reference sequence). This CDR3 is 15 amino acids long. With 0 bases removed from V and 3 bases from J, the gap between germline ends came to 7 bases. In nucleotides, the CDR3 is TGTGCCAGCAGCTTGGATCGGGGCTATAATTCACCCCTCCACTTT. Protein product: CASSLDRGYNSPLHF.

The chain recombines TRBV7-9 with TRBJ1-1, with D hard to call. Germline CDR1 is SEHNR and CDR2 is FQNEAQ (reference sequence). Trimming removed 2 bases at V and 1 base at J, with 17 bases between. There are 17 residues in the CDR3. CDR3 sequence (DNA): TGTGCCAGCAGCTTAAGGCAGGCGCCTAAAAGGAACACTGAAGCTTTCTTT. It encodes CASSLRQAPKRNTEAFF. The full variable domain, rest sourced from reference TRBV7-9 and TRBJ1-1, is DTGVSQNPRHKITKRGQNVTFRCDPISEHNRLYWYRQTLGQGPEFLTYFQNEAQLEKSRLLSDRFSAERPKGSFSTLEIQRTEQGDSAMYLCASSLRQAPKRNTEAFFGQGTRLTVV.

This chain's CDR3 is CSVQPDRGKGTQYF. DNA for the CDR3: TGCAGCGTCCAACCGGACAGGGGAAAGGGTACGCAGTATTTT. This chain links TRBV29-1 with TRBJ2-3; 9 bases map to TRBD1. With 6 bases clipped from V and 8 bases from J, the junction kept 12 bases outside the gene matches. The CDR3 has 14 amino acids. Germline CDR1 reads SQVTM; CDR2 reads ANQGSEA.

The CDR3 sequence is CASSESNREGYTF. Written as DNA, the CDR3 is TGCGCCAGCAGTGAATCGAACAGGGAAGGCTACACCTTC. The chain is built from TRBV10-1 and TRBJ1-2; the D gene is possibly TRBD1 (6 bases). Germline V lookup: CDR1 WNHNN, CDR2 SYGVQD (reference sequence). Between the trimmed V and J ends, which lost 3 bases and 8 bases, there was a span of 13 bases. The CDR3 sequence is 13 residues long.

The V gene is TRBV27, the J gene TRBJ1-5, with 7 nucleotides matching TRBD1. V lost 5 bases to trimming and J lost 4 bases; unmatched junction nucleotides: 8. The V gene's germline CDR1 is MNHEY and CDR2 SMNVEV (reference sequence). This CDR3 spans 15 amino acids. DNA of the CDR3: TGTGCCAGCAGTCGGGCAGGGGGGAGGAATCAGCCCCAGCATTTT. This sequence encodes CASSRAGGRNQPQHF.

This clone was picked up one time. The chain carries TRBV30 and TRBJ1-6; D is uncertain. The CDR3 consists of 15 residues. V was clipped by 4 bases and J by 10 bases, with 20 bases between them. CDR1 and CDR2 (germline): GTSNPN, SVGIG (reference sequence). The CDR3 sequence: CAWTVSTPPRSPLHF. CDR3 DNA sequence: TGTGCCTGGACCGTTTCAACACCCCCTAGATCACCCCTCCACTTT.

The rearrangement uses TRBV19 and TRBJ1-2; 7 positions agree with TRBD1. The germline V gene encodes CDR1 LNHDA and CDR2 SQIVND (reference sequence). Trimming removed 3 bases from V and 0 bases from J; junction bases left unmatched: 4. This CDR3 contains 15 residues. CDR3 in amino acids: CASSITGTANYGYTF. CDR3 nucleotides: TGTGCCAGTAGTATTACCGGGACAGCTAACTATGGCTACACCTTC. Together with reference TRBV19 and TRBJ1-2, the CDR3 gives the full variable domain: DGGITQSPKYLFRKEGQNVTLSCEQNLNHDAMYWYRQDPGQGLRLIYYSQIVNDFQKGDIAEGYSVSREKKESFPLTVTSAQKNPTAFYLCASSITGTANYGYTFGSGTRLTVV.